This note documents a single T cell receptor beta chain sequence. What it binds is not known. These data originate in a study of cytomegalovirus exposure and HLA in healthy donors. Across the study: Around 180 million T cells yielded around 120 million unique TCR beta sequences in earlier analysis. Study conclusions and caveats: Per a prior analysis, the majority of TCR beta V segments were productive roughly 87% or roughly 30% of the time. Testing in vitro showed three CMV-associated chains specific for CMV antigens.

The PCR ran on 60 Vbeta and 13 Jbeta primers. Some clones are missing from TCRdb's copy, which holds only in-frame ones; the method was immunoSEQ multiplex PCR. Seen here are about 130,000 clones, 80% observed once, and the top ten hold around 5%. The V gene end was trimmed by 7 bases and the J gene end by 5 bases; junction bases not matched to a gene: 8. The CDR3 covers 14 residues. Per the germline V gene, CDR1 is LGHNA and CDR2 is YNFKEQ. Sequencing input: PBMCs. The receptor was derived from a man aged 25-45 years in good health. This chain connects TRBV4-2 to TRBJ2-5; 9 bases are a match to TRBD1. CDR3 residues: CASNRGTGRETQYF. In DNA, the CDR3 is TGTGCCAGCAACCGGGGGACAGGGAGGGAGACCCAGTACTTC.